This is a list of T cell receptor beta chains from one sample in a study of CD8 T cells in Susac syndrome. Via MiXCR, TCRdb re-called the immunoSEQ multiplex PCR reads, giving one row per CDR3 protein. The profile shows about 200,000 distinct CDR3 sequences, 95% of them singletons. Sequencing was carried out using CD4+ T cells from PBMCs. The source of these receptors is a human donor with multiple sclerosis. Both conserved end residues are part of each CDR3. D genes are given only for firm matches. Not all rows give a size; the values are once, few, many and, for expanded clones, a class.

abundance | d_gene | j_gene | v_gene | CDR3aa | CDR3nt
once | NA | TRBJ2-4 | TRBV20-1 | CSARSLRSKNIQYF | TGCAGTGCTAGATCCCTGCGGTCCAAAAACATTCAGTACTTC
once | TRBD2 | TRBJ2-7 | TRBV20-1 | CSADGLALNEQYF | TGCAGTGCTGACGGACTAGCGCTGAACGAGCAGTACTTC
NA | TRBD2 | TRBJ2-3 | TRBV27 | CASSHHRGGHVDTQYF | TGTGCCAGCAGCCACCACCGCGGGGGGCATGTAGATACGCAGTATTTT
once | NA | TRBJ1-2 | TRBV2 | CASSELRANYGYTF | TGTGCCAGCAGTGAACTGAGAGCTAACTATGGCTACACCTTC
NA | NA | TRBJ1-6 | TRBV20-1 | CSAPGEVAPSPLHF | TGCAGTGCTCCAGGGGAGGTTGCCCCTTCACCCCTCCACTTT
NA | NA | TRBJ2-2 | TRBV18 | CASSPTVTGELFF | TGTGCCAGCTCACCCACAGTGACCGGGGAGCTGTTTTTT
NA | TRBD2 | TRBJ2-1 | TRBV5-1 | CASSLDPGGPLDEQFF | TGCGCCAGCAGCTTGGACCCGGGGGGGCCGCTCGATGAGCAGTTCTTC
NA | NA | TRBJ2-3 | TRBV24-1 | CATSDNLPESRGTDTQYF | TGTGCCACCAGTGACAACCTGCCCGAATCGCGAGGCACAGATACGCAGTATTTT
NA | NA | TRBJ2-1 | TRBV9 | CASKRDNSYNEQFF | TGTGCCAGCAAGCGGGACAACTCCTACAATGAGCAGTTCTTC
NA | TRBD1 | TRBJ1-1 | TRBV18 | CASSPPMTGSGTEAFF | TGTGCCAGCTCACCACCCATGACAGGGTCTGGCACTGAAGCTTTCTTT
NA | TRBD2 | TRBJ2-5 | TRBV7-2 | CASSLTGGAGETQYF | TGTGCCAGCAGCTTAACCGGGGGGGCCGGAGAGACCCAGTACTTC
NA | NA | TRBJ2-1 | TRBV29-1 | CSGMGTYNEQFF | TGCAGTGGTATGGGGACCTACAATGAGCAGTTCTTC
NA | NA | TRBJ1-1 | TRBV12-3/TRBV12-4 | CASSFRALNTEAFF | TGTGCCAGCAGTTTTCGGGCCTTGAACACTGAAGCTTTCTTT
NA | NA | TRBJ2-1 | TRBV7-3 | CASSPRDPASDEQFF | TGTGCCAGCAGCCCCCGGGACCCCGCGTCGGATGAGCAGTTCTTC
NA | NA | TRBJ1-2 | TRBV2 | CASSVERYGYTF | TGTGCCAGCAGTGTGGAGAGGTATGGCTACACCTTC
NA | NA | TRBJ2-3 | TRBV3-1 | CASSVVGDTQYF | TGTGCCAGCAGCGTAGTCGGGGATACGCAGTATTTT
NA | NA | TRBJ1-6 | TRBV30 | CAWNTGTANSPLHF | TGTGCCTGGAATACCGGGACTGCGAATTCACCCCTCCACTTT
NA | NA | TRBJ2-5 | TRBV3-1 | CASTISMRMYQETQYF | TGTGCCAGCACCATCTCCATGAGGATGTACCAAGAGACCCAGTACTTC
NA | TRBD1 | TRBJ2-3 | TRBV7-2 | CASSSQGAVDTQYF | TGTGCCAGCAGCTCCCAGGGGGCTGTAGATACGCAGTATTTT
NA | NA | TRBJ2-2 | TRBV30 | CAWRGDGGTGELFF | TGTGCCTGGAGGGGTGATGGGGGCACCGGGGAGCTGTTTTTT
NA | NA | TRBJ2-2 | TRBV20-1 | CSARVSGGTAGELFF | TGCAGTGCTAGAGTCTCCGGGGGAACGGCCGGGGAGCTGTTTTTT
NA | NA | TRBJ1-1 | TRBV30 | CAWTSGVFRTEAFF | TGTGCCTGGACCAGCGGAGTTTTTCGCACTGAAGCTTTCTTT
NA | NA | TRBJ1-1 | TRBV3-1 | CASSQFGNTEAFF | TGTGCCAGCAGCCAATTCGGGAACACTGAAGCTTTCTTT
NA | NA | TRBJ2-2 | TRBV20-1 | CSAGELFF | TGCAGTGCGGGGGAGCTGTTTTTT
NA | NA | TRBJ1-5 | TRBV2 | CASIQSWGQPQHF | TGTGCCAGCATCCAATCTTGGGGTCAGCCCCAGCATTTT
NA | NA | TRBJ1-5 | TRBV20-1 | CSVSRANSNQPQHF | TGCAGTGTCTCGAGGGCGAATAGCAATCAGCCCCAGCATTTT
NA | TRBD1 | TRBJ2-3 | TRBV27 | CASKRGLSTDTQYF | TGTGCCTCTAAAAGGGGGCTGAGCACAGATACGCAGTATTTT
NA | TRBD1 | TRBJ2-7 | TRBV20-1 | CSASRDRAYEQYF | TGCAGTGCTAGCCGGGACAGAGCCTACGAGCAGTACTTC
NA | TRBD1 | TRBJ2-3 | TRBV20-1 | CSARTGGAEGTDTQYF | TGCAGTGCTCGGACAGGGGGAGCGGAGGGCACAGATACGCAGTATTTT
NA | NA | TRBJ2-3 | TRBV30 | CAWKGVTDTQYF | TGTGCCTGGAAGGGGGTCACAGATACGCAGTATTTT
NA | NA | TRBJ1-2 | TRBV15 | CATSREVNYGYTF | TGTGCCACCAGCAGAGAGGTTAACTATGGCTACACCTTC
NA | TRBD1 | TRBJ1-5 | TRBV30 | CAWSVGTGAAQPQHF | TGTGCCTGGAGTGTGGGGACAGGGGCGGCTCAGCCCCAGCATTTT
NA | NA | TRBJ1-2 | TRBV3-1 | CASSQDSIQGGGYTF | TGTGCCAGCAGCCAAGATAGTATCCAGGGAGGCGGCTACACCTTC
NA | NA | TRBJ1-2 | TRBV5-6 | CASSLTGPPGGYTF | TGTGCCAGCAGCTTAACCGGGCCTCCGGGAGGCTACACCTTC
once | NA | TRBJ2-6 | TRBV20-1 | CSARDGRGLTSGANVLTF | TGCAGTGCTAGAGATGGCAGGGGATTAACCTCTGGGGCCAACGTCCTGACTTTC
NA | NA | TRBJ2-1 | TRBV3-1 | CASSPQSHRDVKQFF | TGTGCCAGCAGCCCCCAGTCCCACAGGGACGTTAAACAGTTCTTC
NA | TRBD1 | TRBJ1-1 | TRBV5-1 | CASSPRTGETTEAFF | TGCGCCAGCAGTCCCAGGACAGGAGAAACGACTGAAGCTTTCTTT
NA | TRBD1 | TRBJ2-7 | TRBV20-1 | CSARDLATGNSYEQYF | TGCAGTGCTAGAGATTTAGCGACAGGGAATTCCTACGAGCAGTACTTC
once | NA | TRBJ2-1 | TRBV20-1 | CSARVPGIPNEQFF | TGCAGTGCTAGAGTTCCCGGGATCCCAAATGAGCAGTTCTTC
NA | TRBD1 | TRBJ1-2 | TRBV10-3 | CAIRSRTGENYGYTF | TGTGCCATCAGATCAAGGACAGGGGAAAACTATGGCTACACCTTC
NA | NA | TRBJ2-2 | TRBV20-1 | CSAGSPNTGELFF | TGCAGTGCAGGGTCCCCGAACACCGGGGAGCTGTTTTTT
NA | NA | TRBJ2-1 | TRBV5-8 | CASSIQRGSYNEQFF | TGTGCCAGCAGCATACAAAGGGGCTCCTACAATGAGCAGTTCTTC
NA | NA | TRBJ1-1 | TRBV7-2 | CASSRGGLNTEAFF | TGTGCCAGTTCAAGGGGCGGTCTGAACACTGAAGCTTTCTTT
NA | NA | TRBJ1-2 | TRBV25-1 | CASSELQGLGDYGYTF | TGTGCCAGCAGTGAACTACAGGGTCTAGGCGACTATGGCTACACCTTC
NA | TRBD1 | TRBJ1-1 | TRBV29-1 | CSVGTVNTEAFF | TGCAGCGTCGGGACAGTCAACACTGAAGCTTTCTTT
NA | NA | TRBJ1-2 | TRBV30 | CAWSVALNYGYTF | TGTGCCTGGAGTGTAGCCCTAAACTATGGCTACACCTTC